This TCR beta chain stems from a study of cytomegalovirus exposure and HLA in healthy donors. General study findings and limits: The classifier was said to identify cytomegalovirus status with high specificity and sensitivity. It was reported that TCR beta sequences correctly inferred the HLA-A and HLA-B alleles for most subjects.

PCR was performed using 60 Vbeta and 13 Jbeta primers. Data came from immunoSEQ multiplex PCR; TCRdb stores just in-frame clones and leaves some out. The repertoire holds about 180,000 clones, with just over 75% as singletons. Note on this clone: Its antigen is not identified.

With V trimmed by 3 bases and J by 4 bases, 8 bases remained unmatched. The CDR3 spans 14 residues. CDR1 GTSNPN and CDR2 SVGIG come from the germline V gene (reference sequence). The source of this sequence is a man aged 18-30 years in good health and CMV-seronegative. V usage is TRBV30 and J usage is TRBJ1-2; 7 bases are shared with TRBD1. The source material was PBMCs. The CDR3 DNA sequence: TGTGCCTGGAGGGGACAGACAGGTATCTATGGCTACACCTTC. Translating it yields CAWRGQTGIYGYTF.